The rows below give T cell receptor beta chains drawn from one sample of a study of cytomegalovirus exposure and HLA in healthy donors. Repertoires were generated with immunoSEQ multiplex PCR, while TCRdb's copy carries only in-frame clones and drops some. Of about 160,000 clones listed, just under 80% are singletons. The sequenced sample was PBMCs. The origin of the receptors is a woman aged 40 to 55 in good health and CMV-seropositive. Each CDR3 is given with its conserved first and last residue. Fields, in order: J gene, V gene, D gene, clone size, CDR3 DNA, CDR3 protein. D genes are given only for firm matches. Clone size is not always given. Where it is, it says once, few, many or a class for expanded clones.

>TRBJ2-7|TRBV27|-|-
TGTGCCAGCAGTTTATCCCAGGGTGCATACGAGCAGTACTTC
CASSLSQGAYEQYF
>TRBJ1-1|TRBV7-2|-|-
TGTGCCAGCAGCCTTGGACTTATGAACACTGAAGCTTTCTTT
CASSLGLMNTEAFF
>TRBJ2-2|TRBV9|-|-
TGTGCCAGCAGCTTAAAAGTCGGGGGAAACACCGGGGAGCTGTTTTTT
CASSLKVGGNTGELFF
>TRBJ2-5|TRBV7-6|TRBD1|-
TGTGCCAGCAGCTCGGACAGGGTTCAAGAGACCCAGTACTTC
CASSSDRVQETQYF
>TRBJ1-1|TRBV7-2|-|few
TGTGCCAGCAGCTTTGCGGCGGCCGAAGCTTTCTTT
CASSFAAAEAFF
>TRBJ1-6|TRBV2|-|-
TGTGCCAGCAGTATGCGGTCCTATAATTCACCCCTCCACTTT
CASSMRSYNSPLHF
>TRBJ2-3|TRBV5-1|TRBD2|few
TGCGCCAGCAGCTTGGTTCCAGCGACTAGCTTTGCAGATACGCAGTATTTT
CASSLVPATSFADTQYF
>TRBJ2-1|TRBV11-3|-|-
TGTGCCAGCAGCTCCTACTACAATGAGCAGTTCTTC
CASSSYYNEQFF
>TRBJ2-2|TRBV6-1|-|-
TGTGCCAGCAGTGGATTGGGGGCCACCACCGGGGAGCTGTTTTTT
CASSGLGATTGELFF
>TRBJ1-1|TRBV15|-|-
TGTGCCACCAGCAAATGGGCCTCCCTTAGAACTGAAGCTTTCTTT
CATSKWASLRTEAFF
>TRBJ1-2|TRBV6-1|-|-
TGTGCCAGCAGTGAAGGAGGGTCGGATGGCTACACCTTC
CASSEGGSDGYTF
>TRBJ2-5|TRBV7-8|TRBD2|once
TGTGCCAGCAGCTTTCGACTAGCGGGGGGGATAGAGACCCAGTACTTC
CASSFRLAGGIETQYF
>TRBJ2-5|TRBV30|-|-
TGTGCCTGGAGCGTTAAACGGGAGACCCAGTACTTC
CAWSVKRETQYF
>TRBJ1-3|TRBV9|-|-
TGTGCCAGCAGCGTACAGGGGACAAGAAACACCATATATTTT
CASSVQGTRNTIYF
>TRBJ2-7|TRBV5-1|TRBD2|-
TGCGCCAGCAGCGCTGGGACTAGCGGGGGGGCCTTCAGCTCCTACGAGCAGTACTTC
CASSAGTSGGAFSSYEQYF
>TRBJ1-6|TRBV15|TRBD1|-
TGTGCCACCAGCCGGGACAGGGATAATTCACCCCTCCACTTT
CATSRDRDNSPLHF
>TRBJ1-1|TRBV28|TRBD1|-
TGTGCCAGCAGTTTGAGGGACAGGGGGAACACTGAAGCTTTCTTT
CASSLRDRGNTEAFF
>TRBJ2-1|TRBV29-1|TRBD1|-
TGCAGCGTTGGGGGGGACAGGGGTTACAATGAGCAGTTCTTC
CSVGGDRGYNEQFF
>TRBJ2-1|TRBV7-2|-|-
TGTGCCAGCAGCTTAGGGCCTTTCGGGGGAAGCTCCTACAATGAGCAGTTCTTC
CASSLGPFGGSSYNEQFF
>TRBJ2-2|TRBV5-1|TRBD1|-
TGCGCCAGCAGCTATGACAGGGGTAGCACCGGGGAGCTGTTTTTT
CASSYDRGSTGELFF
>TRBJ1-5|TRBV15|TRBD1|-
TGTGCCACCAGCGGCAGGGGGCAAGGCAATCAGCCCCAGCATTTT
CATSGRGQGNQPQHF
>TRBJ2-3|TRBV7-8|TRBD2|-
TGTGCCAGCAGCTATAGGCGGGGGGGAGATACGCAGTATTTT
CASSYRRGGDTQYF
>TRBJ2-3|TRBV15|-|once
TGTGCCACCAGCCCGTCCCGACTAGAGGGTACCGATACGCAGTATTTT
CATSPSRLEGTDTQYF
>TRBJ1-2|TRBV25-1|-|-
TGTGCCAGCAGTGAATCATCGGCAGCGGGCTACACCTTC
CASSESSAAGYTF
>TRBJ2-6|TRBV5-1|-|-
TGCGCCAGCAGCTTCGGGGGTTCTGGGGCCAACGTCCTGACTTTC
CASSFGGSGANVLTF
>TRBJ1-2|TRBV7-8|-|once
TGTGCCAGCAGCTTACGGGACACGGGTGGTGGCTACACCTTC
CASSLRDTGGGYTF
>TRBJ2-5|TRBV2|-|-
TGTGCCAGCAGTCGATCGAGTTCAGAGACCCAGTACTTC
CASSRSSSETQYF
>TRBJ1-3|TRBV15|-|-
TGTGCCACCAGCAGTCCTAAGAATGGTGGAAACACCATATATTTT
CATSSPKNGGNTIYF
>TRBJ2-5|TRBV19|TRBD1|-
TGTGCCAGTAGTAGAGCCACAGGGGGCTTGAGAGAGACCCAGTACTTC
CASSRATGGLRETQYF
>TRBJ1-1|TRBV27|-|few
TGTGCCAGCAGTTTACCGGGGACTAAAGACACTGAAGCTTTCTTT
CASSLPGTKDTEAFF
>TRBJ1-2|TRBV30|-|-
TGTGCCTGGAGCCAGGGTGAGGGCTACACCTTC
CAWSQGEGYTF
>TRBJ2-7|TRBV30|TRBD2|-
TGTGCCTGGGAACCGGGACTAGGGATTATAAGCTCCTACGAGCAGTACTTC
CAWEPGLGIISSYEQYF
>TRBJ2-2|TRBV5-1|TRBD1|-
TGCGCCAGCAGCTTGGCGAAGGACAGGGGGCCCGGGGAGCTGTTTTTT
CASSLAKDRGPGELFF
>TRBJ2-5|TRBV28|-|-
TGTGCCAGCAGCGAACAGGGTGCGGGAGAGACCCAGTACTTC
CASSEQGAGETQYF
>TRBJ1-1|TRBV7-6|-|-
TGTGCCAGCAGCTTAGAGGGGACTCAGGCTTTCTTT
CASSLEGTQAFF
>TRBJ2-7|TRBV6-5|TRBD2|-
TGTGCCAGCAGCCGGACTAGTACCCTCTACGAGCAGTACTTC
CASSRTSTLYEQYF
>TRBJ1-2|TRBV5-6|-|-
TGTGCCAGCACCAAAATAACTAGTACCTATGGCTACACCTTC
CASTKITSTYGYTF
>TRBJ2-5|TRBV7-7|-|once
TGTGCTAGCAGCGCGACTAGGATGGAGACCCAGTACTTC
CASSATRMETQYF
>TRBJ2-7|TRBV6-6|TRBD1|-
TGTGCCAGCAGTCACCCGGACAGGAGTTTTTACGAGCAGTACTTC
CASSHPDRSFYEQYF
>TRBJ1-1|TRBV4-1|-|few
TGCGCCAGCAGCCAAACGAACCAGGGACTCACTGAAGCTTTCTTT
CASSQTNQGLTEAFF
>TRBJ2-7|TRBV6-5|TRBD2|-
TGTGCCAGCCGTAACGGCGGGGGAGCTGACGAGCAGTACTTC
CASRNGGGADEQYF
>TRBJ2-1|TRBV18|-|-
TGTGCCAGCTCACCAGAAGGACAGTCTTACAATGAGCAGTTCTTC
CASSPEGQSYNEQFF
>TRBJ2-1|TRBV5-4|-|few
TGTGCCAGCAGCTTGCAGGGGTACAATGAGCAGTTCTTC
CASSLQGYNEQFF
>TRBJ1-5|TRBV18|-|-
TGTGCTAGCTCTCGGGGGAATCAGCCCCAGCATTTT
CASSRGNQPQHF
>TRBJ1-2|TRBV7-9|-|-
TGTTCCAGCAGCTTAGATGCAGGATTCAAAAATGGCTACACCTTC
CSSSLDAGFKNGYTF